The entry below describes one TCR beta chain. The antigen is undetermined. TCRdb's table, derived via immunoSEQ multiplex PCR, lists solely in-frame clones and lacks some. The table has roughly 100,000 clones, 91% seen once. This sample was included in a study of T cell responses to AZD1222 COVID-19 vaccine. Study summary: Both about-4-week and about-12-week second-dose recipients were combined.

CDR3 length: 13 amino acids. V shed 8 bases, J shed 10 bases, and the junction held 6 bases outside the gene matches. CDR1 and CDR2 from the germline V gene are LNHDA and SQIVND (reference sequence). Study results and limitations: No repertoire was sampled before or during the peak T cell response, only after it.

This receptor was identified in an adult in good health. The V and J genes are TRBV19 and TRBJ1-6; 9 nucleotides line up with TRBD1. The source was peripheral blood, collected on day 0 of AZD1222 vaccination. The CDR3 spells CASGDRAGSPLHF. In DNA, the CDR3 is TGTGCCAGTGGGGACAGGGCTGGCTCACCCCTCCACTTT.